This T cell receptor beta chain stems from a study of sequential checkpoint blockade in melanoma. Method: immunoSEQ multiplex PCR; TCRdb's copy keeps in-frame clones and lacks some. Among fewer than 4,000 clones listed, roughly 50% were seen once. CDR3 size: 15 residues. CDR1 and CDR2 (germline): MGHRA, YSYEKL. The ends lost 3 bases at V and 1 base at J; junction bases unmatched: 5. Regarding treatment: randomized to nivolumab then ipilimumab (arm A) or the reverse (arm B). The clonotype originates from a human donor with melanoma. The rearrangement joins TRBV4-1 to TRBJ2-5, with TRBD2 matching over 7 bases. This specimen was CD8+ T cells sorted from blood (inferred from file names), taken from a patient given nivolumab and ipilimumab in sequence. CDR3 nucleotide sequence: TGCGCCAGCAGCCAGGGTGGCGGGGGCCAAGAGACCCAGTACTTC. This codes for CASSQGGGGQETQYF.